This T cell receptor beta chain derives from a study of stem cell transplantation in POMP-related autoinflammatory disease (dated by TCRdb to the early 2020s). About the full investigation: The study hypothesis was that defective thymoproteasomes impair MHC class I-dependent CD8+ T-cell differentiation and positive selection, which skews the TRB repertoire. Prior to transplant, the patients had skewing toward CD4+ naive T cells, low CD8+ T-cell proportions, and reduced T-cell cytokine secretion. DNA chimerism analysis after transplant demonstrated 100% donor engraftment of neutrophils and platelets for up to one year. The effect of POMP deficiency on T-cell receptor beta repertoire diversity and CDR3 characteristics was assessed using high-throughput TRB sequencing.

Library creation used the immunoSEQ multiplex PCR assay. On the study's bioinformatics: Shannon entropy, which takes clonal size distribution into account, was used to quantify repertoire diversity. The Gini-Simpson index (Simpson_1-D) served as the measure of how unequally clonotypes were distributed. Sourced from immuneACCESS, this table was stored by TCRdb with only in-frame sequences that have V and J called. A share of the clones is absent; for the studies checked, an unresolved V gene accounts for under half, and the remainder has no known explanation. The D gene and trimming were derived from the DNA, and the V and J assignments and clone size from that table. This sample is represented by tens of thousands of clones; roughly 90% of them were singletons. Together, the top ten hold about 0.71% of the sample. As for this clone: The clone's antigen remains unknown. It has no much larger one-base neighbor in the sample; base qualities were not kept.

Overall study outcomes, separate from this receptor: Statistical significance for the trend toward lower diversity and increased clonality in PRAID patients was reached only for regulatory T cells. The number of unique TRB V-J gene pairings in PRAID patients was restricted. Across all analyzed T-cell subsets, PRAID patients tended toward lower TRB diversity and higher clonality.

The sample's time point label, decoded: after hematopoietic stem cell transplant. PRAID was a condition in which autoinflammation came alongside prominent immunodeficiency. T-cell subsets (conventional T cells, CD8+ T cells, regulatory T cells, T follicular helper cells) were sorted before TRB sequencing. The CDR3 measures 13 amino acids from cysteine to phenylalanine. The sequence is cut down to CDR3 DNA, 39 bases in frame from base 1. The germline V gene (reference sequence) specifies MNHEY as CDR1 and SMNVEV as CDR2. The chain is encoded by TRBV27 joined to TRBJ2-7; the D gene is possibly TRBD1, with 6 bases matching. The sample here was CD4+ T cells from PBMCs, taken after stem cell transplantation. The sequence was obtained from a human patient with POMP-related autoinflammation and immune dysregulation (PRAID). Following a transplant, some T cells may be graft donor cells, not patient cells. DNA sequence: TGTGCATCGGGACAACAATTCTCCTACGAGCAGTACTTC. This codes for CASGQQFSYEQYF.